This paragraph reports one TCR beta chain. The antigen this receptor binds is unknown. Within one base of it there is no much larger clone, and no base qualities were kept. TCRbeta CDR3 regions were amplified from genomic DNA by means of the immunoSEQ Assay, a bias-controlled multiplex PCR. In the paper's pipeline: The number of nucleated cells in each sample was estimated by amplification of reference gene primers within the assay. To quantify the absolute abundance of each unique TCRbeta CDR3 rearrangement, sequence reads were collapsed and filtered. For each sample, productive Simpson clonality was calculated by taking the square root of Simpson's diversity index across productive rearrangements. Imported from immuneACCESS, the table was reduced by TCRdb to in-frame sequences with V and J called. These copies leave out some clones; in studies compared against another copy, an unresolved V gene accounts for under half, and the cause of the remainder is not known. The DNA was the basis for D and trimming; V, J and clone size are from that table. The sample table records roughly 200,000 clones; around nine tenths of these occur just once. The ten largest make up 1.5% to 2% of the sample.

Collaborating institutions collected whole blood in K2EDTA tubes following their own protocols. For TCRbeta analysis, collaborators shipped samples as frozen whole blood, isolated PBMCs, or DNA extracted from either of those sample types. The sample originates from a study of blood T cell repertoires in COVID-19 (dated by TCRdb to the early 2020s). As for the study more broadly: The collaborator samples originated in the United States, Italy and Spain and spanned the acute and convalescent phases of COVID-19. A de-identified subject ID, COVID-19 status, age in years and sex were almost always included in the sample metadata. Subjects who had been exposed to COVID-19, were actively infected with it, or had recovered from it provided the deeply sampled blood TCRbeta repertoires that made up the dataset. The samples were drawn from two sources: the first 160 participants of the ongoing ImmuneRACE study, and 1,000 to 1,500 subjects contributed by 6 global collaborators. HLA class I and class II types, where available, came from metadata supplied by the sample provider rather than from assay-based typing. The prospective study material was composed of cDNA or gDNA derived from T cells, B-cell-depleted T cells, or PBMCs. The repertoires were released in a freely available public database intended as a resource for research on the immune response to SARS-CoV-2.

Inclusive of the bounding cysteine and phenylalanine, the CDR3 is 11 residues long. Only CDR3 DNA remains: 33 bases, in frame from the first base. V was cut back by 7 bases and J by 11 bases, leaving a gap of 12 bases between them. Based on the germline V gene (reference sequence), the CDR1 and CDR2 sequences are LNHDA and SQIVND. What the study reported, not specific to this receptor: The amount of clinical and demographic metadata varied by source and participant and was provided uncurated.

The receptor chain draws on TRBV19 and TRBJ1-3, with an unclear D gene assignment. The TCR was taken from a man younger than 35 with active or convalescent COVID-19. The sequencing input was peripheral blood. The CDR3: CASIRRSAIYF. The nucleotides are TGTGCCAGTATTAGACGCAGCGCCATATATTTT. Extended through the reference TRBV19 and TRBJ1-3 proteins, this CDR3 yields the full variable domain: DGGITQSPKYLFRKEGQNVTLSCEQNLNHDAMYWYRQDPGQGLRLIYYSQIVNDFQKGDIAEGYSVSREKKESFPLTVTSAQKNPTAFYLCASIRRSAIYFGEGSWLTVV.